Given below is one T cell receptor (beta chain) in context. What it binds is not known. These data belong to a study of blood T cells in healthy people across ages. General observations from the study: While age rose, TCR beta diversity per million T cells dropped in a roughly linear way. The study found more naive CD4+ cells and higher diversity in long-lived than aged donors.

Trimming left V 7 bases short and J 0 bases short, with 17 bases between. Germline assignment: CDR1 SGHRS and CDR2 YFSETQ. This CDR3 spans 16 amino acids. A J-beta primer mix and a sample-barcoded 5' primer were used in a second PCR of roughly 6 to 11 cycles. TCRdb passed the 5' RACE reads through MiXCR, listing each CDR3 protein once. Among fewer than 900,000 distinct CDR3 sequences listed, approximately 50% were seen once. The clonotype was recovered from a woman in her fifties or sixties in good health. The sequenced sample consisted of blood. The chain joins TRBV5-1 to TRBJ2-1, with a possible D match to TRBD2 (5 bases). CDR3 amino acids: CASASTPGSSYNEQFF. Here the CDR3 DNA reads TGCGCCAGCGCCTCCACTCCGGGGAGCTCCTACAATGAGCAGTTCTTC.